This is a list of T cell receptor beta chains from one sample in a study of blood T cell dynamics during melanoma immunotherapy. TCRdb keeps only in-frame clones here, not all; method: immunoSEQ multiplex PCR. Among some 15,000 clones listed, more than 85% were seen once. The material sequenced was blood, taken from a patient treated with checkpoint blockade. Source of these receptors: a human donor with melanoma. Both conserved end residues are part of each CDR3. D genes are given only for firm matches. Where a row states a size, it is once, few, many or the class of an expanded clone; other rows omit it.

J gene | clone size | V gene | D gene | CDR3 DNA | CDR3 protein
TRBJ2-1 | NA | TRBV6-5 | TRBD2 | TGTGCCAGCGGGTTGCGGGAGGGTGAGCAGTTCTTC | CASGLREGEQFF
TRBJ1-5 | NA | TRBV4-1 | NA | TGCGCCAGCAGCCAAGATCTCGGGTTGCCCCAGCATTTT | CASSQDLGLPQHF
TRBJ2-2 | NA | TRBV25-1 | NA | TGTGCCTGCAGACGGGACACCTCCCCGGGGGAGCTGTTTTTT | CACRRDTSPGELFF
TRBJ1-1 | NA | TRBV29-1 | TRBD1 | TGCAGCGTTCCCGGACAGGGAGCAGGGACTGAAGCTTTCTTT | CSVPGQGAGTEAFF
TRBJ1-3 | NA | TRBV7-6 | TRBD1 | TGTGCCAGCAGCTTGGGACAGGGTACTGGAAACACCATATATTTT | CASSLGQGTGNTIYF
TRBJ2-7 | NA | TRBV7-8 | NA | TGTGCCAGCAGCTTAAACGGACACGAGCAGTACTTC | CASSLNGHEQYF
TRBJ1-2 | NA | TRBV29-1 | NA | TGCAGCGTTGAGGAACAGGGAGATGGCTACACCTTC | CSVEEQGDGYTF
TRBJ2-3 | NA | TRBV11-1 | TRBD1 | TGTGCCAGCAGCTTGCCCGGACAGGGGGCCTTTTATGCAGATACGCAGTATTTT | CASSLPGQGAFYADTQYF
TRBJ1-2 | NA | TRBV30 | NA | TGTGCCTGGAGTGTAATGCCTAGGTGGAGTGGCTATGGCTACACCTTC | CAWSVMPRWSGYGYTF
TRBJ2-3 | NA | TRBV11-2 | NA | TGTGCCAGCAGCTTAGGCACAGGGAGGGGAACAGATACGCAGTATTTT | CASSLGTGRGTDTQYF
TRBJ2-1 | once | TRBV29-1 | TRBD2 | TGCAGCGGAAGAAGCGGGAGGGCCACCGGTGAGCAGTTCTTC | CSGRSGRATGEQFF
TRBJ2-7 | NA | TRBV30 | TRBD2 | TGTGCCTGGAGGGGGAGCGGGAGGGCTCCGGGCGAGCAGTACTTC | CAWRGSGRAPGEQYF
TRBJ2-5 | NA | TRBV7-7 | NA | TGTGCTAGCAGCCAACTAAAGCCGTACCAAGAGACCCAGTACTTC | CASSQLKPYQETQYF
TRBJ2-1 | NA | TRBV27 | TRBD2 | TGTGCCAGCAGTTCCCAACGGACTAGCGGGGGTGAGAATGAGCAGTTCTTC | CASSSQRTSGGENEQFF
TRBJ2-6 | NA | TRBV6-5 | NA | TGTGCCAGCAGTTACCTCTCCGACTCTGGGGCCAACGTCCTGACTTTC | CASSYLSDSGANVLTF
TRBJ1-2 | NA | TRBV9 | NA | TGTGCCAGCAGCGTCTATGGGTCCGGTGGCTACACCTTC | CASSVYGSGGYTF
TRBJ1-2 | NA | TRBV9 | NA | TGTGCCAGCAGCGTAGGTGTCGGTTATCCTAACTATGGCTACACCTTC | CASSVGVGYPNYGYTF
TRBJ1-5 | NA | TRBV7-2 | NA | TGTGCCAGCAGCTCCGGACTGCCCAATCAGCCCCAGCATTTT | CASSSGLPNQPQHF
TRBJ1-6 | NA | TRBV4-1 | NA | TGCGCCAGCAGCCGAGGACAGAATAATAATTCACCCCTCCACTTT | CASSRGQNNNSPLHF
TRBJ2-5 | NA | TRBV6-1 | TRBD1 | TGTGCCAGCAGTGATCAGACAGGGGGTCGAGAGACCCAGTACTTC | CASSDQTGGRETQYF
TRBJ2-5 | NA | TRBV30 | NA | TGTGCCTGGGATTGGCTAGAAGAGACCCAGTACTTC | CAWDWLEETQYF
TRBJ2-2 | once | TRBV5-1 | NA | TGCGCCAGCAGCTTGGATCCGAACACCGGGGAGCTGTTTTTT | CASSLDPNTGELFF
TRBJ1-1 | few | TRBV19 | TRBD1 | TGTGCCAGTAGTGGACAGGGGCTGAACACTGAAGCTTTCTTT | CASSGQGLNTEAFF
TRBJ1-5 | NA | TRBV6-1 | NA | TGTGCCAGCAGTGAGGGTTTTAGCGTATTCGACAATCAGCCCCAGCATTTT | CASSEGFSVFDNQPQHF
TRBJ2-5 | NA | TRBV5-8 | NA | TGTGCCAGCAGCTTGGGGGACGTAAAGTGGCCTCAAGAGACCCAGTACTTC | CASSLGDVKWPQETQYF